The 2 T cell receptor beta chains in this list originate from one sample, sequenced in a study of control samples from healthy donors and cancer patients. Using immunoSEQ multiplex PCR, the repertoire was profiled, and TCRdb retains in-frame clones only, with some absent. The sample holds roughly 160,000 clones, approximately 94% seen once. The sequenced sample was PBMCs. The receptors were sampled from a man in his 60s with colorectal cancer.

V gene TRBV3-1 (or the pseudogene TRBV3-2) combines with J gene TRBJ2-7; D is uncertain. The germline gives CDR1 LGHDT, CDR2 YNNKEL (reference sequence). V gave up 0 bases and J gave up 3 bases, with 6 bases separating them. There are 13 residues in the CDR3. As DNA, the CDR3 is TGTGCCAGCAGCCAAGATGAAGGCTACGAGCAGTACTTC. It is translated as CASSQDEGYEQYF.

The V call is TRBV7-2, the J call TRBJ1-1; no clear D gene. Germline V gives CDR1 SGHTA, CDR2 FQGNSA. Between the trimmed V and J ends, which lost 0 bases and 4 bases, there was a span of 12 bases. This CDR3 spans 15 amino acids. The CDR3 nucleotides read TGTGCCAGCAGCTTAGCCCTCGAGGGAAGCACTGAAGCTTTCTTT. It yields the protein CASSLALEGSTEAFF.